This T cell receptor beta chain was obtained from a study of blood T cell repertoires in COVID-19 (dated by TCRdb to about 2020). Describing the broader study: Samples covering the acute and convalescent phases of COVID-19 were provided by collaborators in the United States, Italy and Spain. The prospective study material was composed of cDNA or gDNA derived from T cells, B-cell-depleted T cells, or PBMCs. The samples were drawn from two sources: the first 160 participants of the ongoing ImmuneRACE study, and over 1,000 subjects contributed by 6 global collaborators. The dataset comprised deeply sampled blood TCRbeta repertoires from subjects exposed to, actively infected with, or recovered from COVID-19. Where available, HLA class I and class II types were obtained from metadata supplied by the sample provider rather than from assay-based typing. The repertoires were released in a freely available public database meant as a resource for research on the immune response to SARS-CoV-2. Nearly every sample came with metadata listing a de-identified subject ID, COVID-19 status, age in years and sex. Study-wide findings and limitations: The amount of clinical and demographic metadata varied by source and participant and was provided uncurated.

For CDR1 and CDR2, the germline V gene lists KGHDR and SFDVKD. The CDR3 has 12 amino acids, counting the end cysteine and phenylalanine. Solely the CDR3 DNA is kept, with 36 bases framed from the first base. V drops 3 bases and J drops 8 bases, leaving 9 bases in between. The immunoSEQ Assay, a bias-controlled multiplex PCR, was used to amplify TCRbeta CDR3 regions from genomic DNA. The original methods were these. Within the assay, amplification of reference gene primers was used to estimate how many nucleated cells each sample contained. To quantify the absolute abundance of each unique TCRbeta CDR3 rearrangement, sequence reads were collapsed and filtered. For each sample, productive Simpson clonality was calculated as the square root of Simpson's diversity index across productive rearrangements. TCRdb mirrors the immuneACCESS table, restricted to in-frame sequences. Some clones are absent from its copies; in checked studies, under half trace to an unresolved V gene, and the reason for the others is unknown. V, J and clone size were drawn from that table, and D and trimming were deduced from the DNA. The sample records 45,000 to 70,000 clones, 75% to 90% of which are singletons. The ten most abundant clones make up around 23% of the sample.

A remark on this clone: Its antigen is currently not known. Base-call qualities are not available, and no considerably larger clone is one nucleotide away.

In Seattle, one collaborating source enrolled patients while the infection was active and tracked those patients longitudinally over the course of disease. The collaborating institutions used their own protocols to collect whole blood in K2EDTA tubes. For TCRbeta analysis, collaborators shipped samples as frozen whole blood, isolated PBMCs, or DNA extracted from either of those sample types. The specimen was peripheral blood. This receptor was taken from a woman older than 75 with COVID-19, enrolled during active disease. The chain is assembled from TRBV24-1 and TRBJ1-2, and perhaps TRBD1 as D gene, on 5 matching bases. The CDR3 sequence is CATSDPGFGYTF. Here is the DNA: TGTGCCACCAGTGATCCAGGGTTCGGCTACACCTTC.